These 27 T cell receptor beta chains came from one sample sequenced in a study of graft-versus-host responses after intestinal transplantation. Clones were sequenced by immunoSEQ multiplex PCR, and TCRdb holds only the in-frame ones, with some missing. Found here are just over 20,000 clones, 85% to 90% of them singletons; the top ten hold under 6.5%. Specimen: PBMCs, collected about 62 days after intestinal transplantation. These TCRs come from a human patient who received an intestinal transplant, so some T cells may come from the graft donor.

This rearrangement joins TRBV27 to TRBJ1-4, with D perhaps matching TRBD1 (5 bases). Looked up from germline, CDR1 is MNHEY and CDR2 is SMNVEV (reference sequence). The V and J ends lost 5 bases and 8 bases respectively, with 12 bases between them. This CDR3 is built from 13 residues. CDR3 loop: CASSPGVWEKLFF. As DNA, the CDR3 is TGTGCCAGCAGTCCGGGGGTATGGGAAAAACTGTTTTTT.

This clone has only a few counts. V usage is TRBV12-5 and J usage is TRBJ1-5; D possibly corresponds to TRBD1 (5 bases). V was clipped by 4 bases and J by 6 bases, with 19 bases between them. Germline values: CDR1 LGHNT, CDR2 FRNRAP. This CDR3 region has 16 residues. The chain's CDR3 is CASGSPSDRRSQPQHF. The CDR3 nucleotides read TGTGCTAGTGGTTCCCCTTCAGACAGAAGGAGTCAGCCCCAGCATTTT.

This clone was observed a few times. The CDR3 here is CSVELMAGSTEAFF. The CDR3 region has the DNA TGCAGCGTTGAATTAATGGCAGGCTCCACTGAAGCTTTCTTT. The rearrangement uses TRBV29-1 and TRBJ1-1; no clear D. From germline, CDR1 is SQVTM and CDR2 ANQGSEA. Trimming took 2 bases from V and 4 from J, leaving 14 bases between them. The CDR3 contains 14 residues.

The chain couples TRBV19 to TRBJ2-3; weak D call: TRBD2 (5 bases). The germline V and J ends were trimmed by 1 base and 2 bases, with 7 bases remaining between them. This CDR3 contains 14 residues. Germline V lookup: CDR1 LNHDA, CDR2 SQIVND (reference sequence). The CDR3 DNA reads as TGTGCCAGTAGTATAGGGACTGACACAGATACGCAGTATTTT. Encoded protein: CASSIGTDTDTQYF.

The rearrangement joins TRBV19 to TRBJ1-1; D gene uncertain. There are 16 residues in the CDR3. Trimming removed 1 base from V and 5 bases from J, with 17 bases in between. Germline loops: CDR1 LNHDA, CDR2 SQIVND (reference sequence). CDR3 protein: CASSIGVLLMGTEAFF. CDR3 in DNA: TGTGCCAGTAGTATAGGAGTACTCCTGATGGGAACTGAAGCTTTCTTT.

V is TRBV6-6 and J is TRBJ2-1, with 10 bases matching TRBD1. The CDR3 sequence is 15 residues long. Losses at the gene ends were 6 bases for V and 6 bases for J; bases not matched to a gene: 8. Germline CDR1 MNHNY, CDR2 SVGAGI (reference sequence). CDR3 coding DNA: TGTGCCAGCAGGGGATACGGGACAGGGGTCAATGAGCAGTTCTTC. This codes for CASRGYGTGVNEQFF.

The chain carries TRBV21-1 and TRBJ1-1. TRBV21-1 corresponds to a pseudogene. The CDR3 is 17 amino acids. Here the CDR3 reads CAGSNWWEDSLNTEAFF. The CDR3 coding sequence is TGTGCCGGCAGCAATTGGTGGGAGGACAGTTTGAACACTGAAGCTTTCTTT.

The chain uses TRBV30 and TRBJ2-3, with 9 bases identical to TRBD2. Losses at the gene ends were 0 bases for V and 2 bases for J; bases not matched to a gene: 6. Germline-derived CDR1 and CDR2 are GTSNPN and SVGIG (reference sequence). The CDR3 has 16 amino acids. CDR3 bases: TGTGCCTGGAGTGTACGTAGCGGGGGTCACACAGATACGCAGTATTTT. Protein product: CAWSVRSGGHTDTQYF.

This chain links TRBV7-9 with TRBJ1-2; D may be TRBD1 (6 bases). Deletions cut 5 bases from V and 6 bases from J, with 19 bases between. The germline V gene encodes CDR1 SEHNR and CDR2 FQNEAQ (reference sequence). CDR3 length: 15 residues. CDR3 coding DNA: TGTGCCAGCAGCCCTTACCGTGGACAGTTCGATGGCTACACCTTC. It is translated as CASSPYRGQFDGYTF.

CDR3 sequence (DNA): TGTGCCAGCAGCTTCAGGCGCTCTGGAAACACCATATATTTT. This translates into CASSFRRSGNTIYF. J is TRBJ1-3 and V is TRBV13; D remains ambiguous. The V gene lost 3 bases and the J gene lost 0 bases, with 6 bases spanning the gap. Germline CDR1 PRHDT, CDR2 FYEKMQ (reference sequence). The CDR3 is 14 residues long. The full variable domain, its missing parts supplied by reference TRBV13 and TRBJ1-3, is AAGVIQSPRHLIKEKRETATLKCYPIPRHDTVYWYQQGPGQDPQFLISFYEKMQSDKGSIPDRFSAQQFSDYHSELNMSSLELGDSALYFCASSFRRSGNTIYFGEGSWLTVV.

As DNA, the CDR3 is TGTGCCAGCAGTCCGCGGACAGGTGCCTACAATGAGCAGTTCTTC. It specifies CASSPRTGAYNEQFF. The V call is TRBV7-6, the J call TRBJ2-1; 7 nucleotides agree with TRBD1. Germline V gene sequence: CDR1 SGHVS, CDR2 FNYEAQ. This CDR3 spans 15 amino acids. V was pared by 6 bases and J by 2 bases, with 7 bases of the junction left unmatched.

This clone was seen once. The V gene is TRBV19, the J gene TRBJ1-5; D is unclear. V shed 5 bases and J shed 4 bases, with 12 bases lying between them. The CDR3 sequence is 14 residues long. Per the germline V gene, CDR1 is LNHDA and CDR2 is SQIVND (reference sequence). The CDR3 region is CASSPPALNQPQHF. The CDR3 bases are TGTGCCAGTAGTCCGCCGGCCCTGAATCAGCCCCAGCATTTT.

Written as DNA, the CDR3 is TGCGCCAGCAGCCTACTAGCGGATGGGGAGCAGTACTTC. Its translation is CASSLLADGEQYF. The chain employs TRBV4-3 and TRBJ2-7; TRBD2 aligns across 8 bases. The CDR3 has 13 residues. V lost 4 bases and J lost 7; bases outside the gene matches: 6. Germline V gene sequence: CDR1 LGHNA, CDR2 YSLEER.

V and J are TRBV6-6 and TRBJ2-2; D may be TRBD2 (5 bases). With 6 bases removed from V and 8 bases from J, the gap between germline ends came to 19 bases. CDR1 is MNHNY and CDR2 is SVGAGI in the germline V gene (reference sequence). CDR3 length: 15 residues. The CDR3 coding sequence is TGTGCCAGCAGACCCCTAGGAGGACCTGGGGGGGAGCTGTTTTTT. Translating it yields CASRPLGGPGGELFF.

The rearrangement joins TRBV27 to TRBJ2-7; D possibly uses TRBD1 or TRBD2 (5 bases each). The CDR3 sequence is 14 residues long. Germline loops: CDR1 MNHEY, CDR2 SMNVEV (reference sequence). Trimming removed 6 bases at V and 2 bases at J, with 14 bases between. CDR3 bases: TGTGCCAGCAGCCACCGGGACGGGACCTACGAGCAGTACTTC. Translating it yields CASSHRDGTYEQYF.

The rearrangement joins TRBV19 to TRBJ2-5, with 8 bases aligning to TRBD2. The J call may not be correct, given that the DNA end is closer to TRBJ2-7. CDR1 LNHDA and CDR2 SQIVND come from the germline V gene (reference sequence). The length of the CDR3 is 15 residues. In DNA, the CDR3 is TGTGCCAGTAGTATCGTCGGGGGGGGCTTCGACGAGCAGTACTTC. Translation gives CASSIVGGGFDEQYF.

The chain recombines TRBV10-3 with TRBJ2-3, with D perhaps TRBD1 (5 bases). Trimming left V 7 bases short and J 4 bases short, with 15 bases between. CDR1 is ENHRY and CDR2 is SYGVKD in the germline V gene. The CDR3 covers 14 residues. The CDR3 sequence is CAITPQGAADTQYF. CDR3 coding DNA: TGTGCCATCACCCCGCAGGGCGCGGCAGATACGCAGTATTTT.

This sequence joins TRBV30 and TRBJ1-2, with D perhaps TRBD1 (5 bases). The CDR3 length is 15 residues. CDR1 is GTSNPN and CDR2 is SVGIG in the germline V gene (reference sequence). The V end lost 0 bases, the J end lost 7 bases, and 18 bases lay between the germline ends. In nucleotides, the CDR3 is TGTGCCTGGAGTGTACCCGGGGTGGGGCTCGGTGGCTACACCTTC. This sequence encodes CAWSVPGVGLGGYTF.

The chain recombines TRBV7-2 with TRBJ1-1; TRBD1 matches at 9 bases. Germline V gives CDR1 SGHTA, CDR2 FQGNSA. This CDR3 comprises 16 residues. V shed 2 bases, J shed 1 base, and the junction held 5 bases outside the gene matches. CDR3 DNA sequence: TGTGCCAGCAGCTTAACAGGGGGCGGATGGAACACTGAAGCTTTCTTT. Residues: CASSLTGGGWNTEAFF.

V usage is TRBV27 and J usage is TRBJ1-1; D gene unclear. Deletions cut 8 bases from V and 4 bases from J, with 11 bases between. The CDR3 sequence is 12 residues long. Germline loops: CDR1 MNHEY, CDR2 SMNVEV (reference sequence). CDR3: CASRALPTEAFF. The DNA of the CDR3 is TGTGCCAGCCGGGCCCTTCCCACTGAAGCTTTCTTT.

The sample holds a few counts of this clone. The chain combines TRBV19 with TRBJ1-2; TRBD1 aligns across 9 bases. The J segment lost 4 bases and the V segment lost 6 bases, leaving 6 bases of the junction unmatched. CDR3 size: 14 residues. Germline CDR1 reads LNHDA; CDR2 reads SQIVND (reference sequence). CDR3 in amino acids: CASRGGTGPYGYTF. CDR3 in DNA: TGTGCCAGTAGAGGTGGGACAGGGCCCTATGGCTACACCTTC.

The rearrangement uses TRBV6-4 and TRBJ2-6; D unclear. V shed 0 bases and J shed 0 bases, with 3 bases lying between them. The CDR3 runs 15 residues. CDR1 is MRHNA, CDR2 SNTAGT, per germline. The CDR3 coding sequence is TGTGCCAGCAGTGACTCCTCCTCTGGGGCCAACGTCCTGACTTTC. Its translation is CASSDSSSGANVLTF.

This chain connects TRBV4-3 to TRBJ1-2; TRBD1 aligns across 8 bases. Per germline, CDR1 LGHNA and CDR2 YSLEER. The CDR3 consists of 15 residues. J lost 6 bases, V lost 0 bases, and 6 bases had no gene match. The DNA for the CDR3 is TGCGCCAGCAGCCAAGATGGGGACAGGCTTGATGGCTACACCTTC. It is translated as CASSQDGDRLDGYTF.

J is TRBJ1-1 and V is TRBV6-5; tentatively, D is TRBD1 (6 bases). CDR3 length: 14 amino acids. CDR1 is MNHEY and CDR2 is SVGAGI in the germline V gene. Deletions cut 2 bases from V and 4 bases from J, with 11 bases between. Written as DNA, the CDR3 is TGTGCCAGCAGTTACGGAGGGGGGACCACTGAAGCTTTCTTT. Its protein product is CASSYGGGTTEAFF.

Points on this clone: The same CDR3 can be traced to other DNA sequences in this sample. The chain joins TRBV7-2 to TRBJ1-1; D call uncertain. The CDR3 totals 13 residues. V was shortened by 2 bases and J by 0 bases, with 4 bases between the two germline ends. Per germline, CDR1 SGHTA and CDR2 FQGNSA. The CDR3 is CASSLSLNTEAFF. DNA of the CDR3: TGTGCCAGCAGCTTAAGTCTGAACACTGAAGCTTTCTTT.

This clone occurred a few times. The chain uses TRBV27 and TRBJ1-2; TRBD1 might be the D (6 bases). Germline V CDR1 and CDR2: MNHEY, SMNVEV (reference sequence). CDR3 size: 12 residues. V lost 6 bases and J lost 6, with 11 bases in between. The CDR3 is CASRQGGDGYTF. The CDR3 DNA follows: TGTGCCAGCAGACAGGGCGGGGATGGCTACACCTTC.

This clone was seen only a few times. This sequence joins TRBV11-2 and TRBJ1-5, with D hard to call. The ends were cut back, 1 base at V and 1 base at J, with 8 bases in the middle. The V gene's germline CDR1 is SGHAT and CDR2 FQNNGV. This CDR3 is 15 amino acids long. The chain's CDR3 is CASSLALESNQPQHF. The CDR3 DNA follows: TGTGCCAGCAGCTTAGCCCTTGAGAGCAATCAGCCCCAGCATTTT. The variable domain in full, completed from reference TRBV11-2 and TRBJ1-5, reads EAGVAQSPRYKIIEKRQSVAFWCNPISGHATLYWYQQILGQGPKLLIQFQNNGVVDDSQLPKDRFSAERLKGVDSTLKIQPAKLEDSAVYLCASSLALESNQPQHFGDGTRLSIL.